The sequence of this T cell receptor (beta chain) was determined in a study of T cell clones after liver transplantation. Study-level information: Samples came from ITN030ST, which attempted immunosuppression withdrawal within 2 years of liver transplantation. TCRbeta sequencing after a pre-transplant mixed lymphocyte reaction identified graft-donor-reactive clones, later tracked in post-transplant blood.

Note on this clone: This sample also contains other DNA sequences that code for the same CDR3.

The CDR3 totals 14 residues. Trimming stripped 0 bases from V and 4 bases from J, with 10 bases between. Looked up from germline, CDR1 is LNHNV and CDR2 is YYDKDF (reference sequence). Clones were read by immunoSEQ multiplex PCR, and TCRdb kept only the in-frame ones, dropping some. The data show tens of thousands of clones, more than 75% seen once. This chain uses TRBV15 with TRBJ2-7, with D uncertain. This TCR derives from a human donor who received a liver transplant. Sequencing used CD4+ T cells from blood, obtained before liver transplant. The CDR3 loop is CATSRDLEGYEQYF. Written as DNA, the CDR3 is TGTGCCACCAGCAGAGATTTGGAAGGGTACGAGCAGTACTTC.